Sequencing of this TCR beta chain was carried out in a study of OX40 agonist ivuxolimab in advanced cancers. Trimming removed 0 bases from V and 7 bases from J; junction bases left unmatched: 3. Germline V CDR1 and CDR2: SGHRS, YFSETQ. The CDR3 runs 16 residues. Measured with immunoSEQ multiplex PCR; TCRdb has only the in-frame clones, and not every one. The sample includes 25,000 to 35,000 clones, around 83% of them seen just once. The table lists this clone with a few counts. The input for sequencing was CD4+ or CD8+ T cells sorted from blood, taken in a trial of the OX40 agonist ivuxolimab. The J gene is TRBJ2-3, the V gene TRBV5-1; 15 bases line up with TRBD2. This receptor was obtained from an adult with an advanced solid tumor such as melanoma, head and neck, liver or kidney cancer. This CDR3 reads CASSLAGLAGGYTQYF. CDR3 DNA sequence: TGCGCCAGCAGCTTGGCGGGACTAGCGGGGGGATATACGCAGTATTTT.